The 2 T cell receptor beta chains presented below share a single source sample, sequenced in a study of T-cell memory formation after mild COVID-19. From the 5' RACE reads, TCRdb called clonotypes with MiXCR, one entry per CDR3 protein. The table has over 500,000 distinct CDR3 sequences, around a sixth seen once; the top ten hold 8.1%. Sequences were obtained from PBMCs or a T cell subset sorted from them (not recorded which). The source is an adult woman who had mild COVID-19 (a few samples of this study predate the infection). Cell type and time point are not known.

In its sample, this clonotype was seen a few times. The chain couples TRBV25-1 to TRBJ1-5, with D possibly being TRBD1 (5 bases). V gave up 4 bases and J gave up 0 bases, with 22 bases separating them. Germline lookup yields CDR1 MGHDK and CDR2 SYGVNS. CDR3 length: 19 amino acids. CDR3 DNA: TGTGCCAGCAGTGGGAGGGACCAATATTTTAAAAATAGCAATCAGCCCCAGCATTTT. As protein: CASSGRDQYFKNSNQPQHF.

The chain links TRBV7-9 to TRBJ2-1; 8 bases are shared with TRBD1. Per germline, CDR1 SEHNR and CDR2 FQNEAQ (reference sequence). Trimming cost V 3 bases and J 6 bases; bases outside gene matches: 7. This CDR3 is built from 15 residues. CDR3 region: CASSFARGRGNEQFF. The CDR3, as DNA: TGTGCCAGCAGCTTCGCCAGGGGGCGAGGCAATGAGCAGTTCTTC.